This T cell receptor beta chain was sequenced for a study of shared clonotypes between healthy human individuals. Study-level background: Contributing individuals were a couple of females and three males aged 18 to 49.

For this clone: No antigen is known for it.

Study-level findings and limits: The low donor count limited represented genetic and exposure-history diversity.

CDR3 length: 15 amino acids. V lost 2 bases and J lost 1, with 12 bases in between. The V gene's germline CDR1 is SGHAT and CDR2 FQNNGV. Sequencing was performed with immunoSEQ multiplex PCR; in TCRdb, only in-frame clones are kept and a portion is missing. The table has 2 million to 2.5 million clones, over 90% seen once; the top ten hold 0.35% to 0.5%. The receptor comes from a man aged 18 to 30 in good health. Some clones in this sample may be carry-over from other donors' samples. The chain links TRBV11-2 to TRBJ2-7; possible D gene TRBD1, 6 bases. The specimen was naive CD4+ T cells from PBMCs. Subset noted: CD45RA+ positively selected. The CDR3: CASSLIRTASYEQYF. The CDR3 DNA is TGTGCCAGCAGCTTAATACGGACAGCTTCCTACGAGCAGTACTTC.